The T cell receptor (beta chain) described here comes from a study of cytomegalovirus exposure and HLA in healthy donors. Study findings and constraints: Within the 130 or so validation repertoires, first-cohort TCR clusters tended to co-occur, according to a later analysis.

Points on this clone: Its antigen is as yet unknown.

This table comes from immunoSEQ multiplex PCR, and its TCRdb copy is limited to in-frame clones, with some not included. The data contain around 130,000 clones, about 88% of them seen just once; the ten biggest clones take up approximately 1.5%. Separation from the roughly 670-subject first cohort characterized the roughly 110-subject validation cohort, to which the donors belonged. The TCR comes from a man aged 30 to 39 in good health and CMV-seronegative. The source material was PBMCs.

The CDR3 spells CSVEGGQNYEQYF. CDR3 coding DNA: TGCAGCGTTGAAGGAGGGCAGAACTACGAGCAGTACTTC. This chain joins TRBV29-1 and TRBJ2-7, with D possibly being TRBD2 (5 bases). V lost 1 base and J lost 3, with 10 bases in between. The CDR3 is made up of 13 amino acids. Germline V gives CDR1 SQVTM, CDR2 ANQGSEA.